This T cell receptor beta chain was documented in a study of blood T cell repertoires in COVID-19. Study-wide context: The samples span acute and convalescent COVID-19 from the United States, Italy and Spain. Sample material is recorded as cDNA or gDNA derived from T cells, B-cell-depleted T cells, or PBMCs.

V was cut by 4 bases and J by 4 bases, with 16 bases left in between. The CDR3 runs to 15 residues. Germline V CDR1 and CDR2: ENHRY, SYGVKD. In the source study's methods: Reference gene primers were amplified, and this amplification served to estimate nucleated cell counts. Sequencing used immunoSEQ multiplex PCR; TCRdb keeps in-frame clones, though not all of them. The V and J calls and clone size were taken over from that table, and D and trimming were inferred from the DNA. The sample consists of approximately 69,000 clones, around 81% of them appearing once. The sequenced sample consisted of peripheral blood. The origin of this receptor is a woman aged 65 to 85 with acute or convalescent COVID-19. The chain couples TRBV10-3 to TRBJ1-1, with TRBD1 as a possible D gene (6 bases). The CDR3 sequence is CAISGTGRIGTEAFF. CDR3 sequence (DNA): TGTGCCATCAGTGGAACAGGGAGAATAGGCACTGAAGCTTTCTTT.